This T cell receptor beta chain emerged from a study of blood T cell repertoires in COVID-19. Study-level background: The samples span acute and convalescent COVID-19 from the United States, Italy and Spain.

Per germline, CDR1 LGHDT and CDR2 YNNKEL (reference sequence). Trimming removed 4 bases from V and 0 bases from J, with 11 bases in between. This CDR3 has 15 residues. Profiling relied on immunoSEQ multiplex PCR, and the TCRdb table lists in-frame clones only, not all of them. The sample consists of 280,000 or so clones, 90% of them appearing once. The gene calls are TRBV3-1 (or the pseudogene TRBV3-2) and TRBJ2-3; tentatively, D is TRBD1 (7 bases). Sequencing was carried out using PBMCs or T cells enriched from blood (not recorded which). The sequence derives from a woman younger than 35 with acute COVID-19. CDR3 sequence (DNA): TGTGCCAGCAGCCTGACAGGGACTAGCACAGATACGCAGTATTTT. Its translation: CASSLTGTSTDTQYF.